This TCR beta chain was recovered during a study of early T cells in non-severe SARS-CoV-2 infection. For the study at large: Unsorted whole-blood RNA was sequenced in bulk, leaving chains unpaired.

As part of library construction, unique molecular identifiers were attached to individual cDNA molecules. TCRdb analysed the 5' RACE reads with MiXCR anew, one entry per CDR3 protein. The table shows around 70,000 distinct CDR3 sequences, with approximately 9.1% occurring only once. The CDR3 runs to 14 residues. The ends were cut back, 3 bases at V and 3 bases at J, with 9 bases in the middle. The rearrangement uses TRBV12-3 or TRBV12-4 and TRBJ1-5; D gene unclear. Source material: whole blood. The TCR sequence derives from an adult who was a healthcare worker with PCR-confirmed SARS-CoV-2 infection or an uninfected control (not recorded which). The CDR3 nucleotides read TGTGCCAGCAGTTTTGATAGGAACAATCAGCCCCAGCATTTT. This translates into CASSFDRNNQPQHF.